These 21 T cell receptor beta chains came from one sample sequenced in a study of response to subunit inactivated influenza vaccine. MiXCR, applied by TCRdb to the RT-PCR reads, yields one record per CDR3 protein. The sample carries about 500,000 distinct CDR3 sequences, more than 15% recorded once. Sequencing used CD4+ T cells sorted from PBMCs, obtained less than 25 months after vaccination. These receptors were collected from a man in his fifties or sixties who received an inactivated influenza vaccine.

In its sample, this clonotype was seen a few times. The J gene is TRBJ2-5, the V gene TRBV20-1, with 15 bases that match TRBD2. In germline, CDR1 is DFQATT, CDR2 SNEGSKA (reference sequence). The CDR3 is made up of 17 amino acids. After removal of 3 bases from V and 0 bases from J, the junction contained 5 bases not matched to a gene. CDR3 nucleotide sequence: TGCAGTGCTAGGGGACTAGCGGGAGGAGGGTACCAAGAGACCCAGTACTTC. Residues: CSARGLAGGGYQETQYF.

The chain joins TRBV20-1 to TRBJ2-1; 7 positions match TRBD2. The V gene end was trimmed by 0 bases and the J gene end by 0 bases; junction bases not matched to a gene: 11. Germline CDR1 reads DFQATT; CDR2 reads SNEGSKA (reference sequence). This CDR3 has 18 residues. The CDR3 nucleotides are TGCAGTGCTAGAGAAATTCCGGGGGGAGGGAGCTCCTACAATGAGCAGTTCTTC. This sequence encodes CSAREIPGGGSSYNEQFF.

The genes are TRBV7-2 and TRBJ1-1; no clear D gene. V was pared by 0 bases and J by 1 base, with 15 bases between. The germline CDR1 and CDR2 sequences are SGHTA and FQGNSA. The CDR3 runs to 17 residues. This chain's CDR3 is CASSLAGVWQANTEAFF. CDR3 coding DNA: TGTGCCAGCAGCTTAGCGGGCGTGTGGCAGGCGAACACTGAAGCTTTCTTT.

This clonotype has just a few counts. Here the CDR3 reads CASSPRWQPNYGYTF. CDR3 in DNA: TGTGCCAGCAGCCCCCGATGGCAGCCTAACTATGGCTACACCTTC. The chain employs TRBV11-2 and TRBJ1-2; D unresolved. This CDR3 spans 15 amino acids. The germline V gene encodes CDR1 SGHAT and CDR2 FQNNGV. The V end lost 5 bases, the J end lost 0 bases, and 13 bases lay between the germline ends.

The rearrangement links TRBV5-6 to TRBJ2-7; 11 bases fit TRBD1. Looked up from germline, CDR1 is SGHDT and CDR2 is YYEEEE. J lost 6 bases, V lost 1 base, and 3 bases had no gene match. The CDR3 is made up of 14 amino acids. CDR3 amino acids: CASSLPGTGGEQYF. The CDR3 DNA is TGTGCCAGCAGCTTGCCCGGGACAGGGGGCGAGCAGTACTTC.

In DNA, the CDR3 is TGCAGTGCTAGAGTAGGGGGGGCGAATCGTCAAAATGAGCAGTTCTTC. Protein: CSARVGGANRQNEQFF. The chain combines TRBV20-1 with TRBJ2-1, with D possibly matching TRBD2 (7 bases). Trimming removed 1 base from V and 7 bases from J, with 20 bases in between. This CDR3 comprises 16 residues. Looked up from germline, CDR1 is DFQATT and CDR2 is SNEGSKA (reference sequence).

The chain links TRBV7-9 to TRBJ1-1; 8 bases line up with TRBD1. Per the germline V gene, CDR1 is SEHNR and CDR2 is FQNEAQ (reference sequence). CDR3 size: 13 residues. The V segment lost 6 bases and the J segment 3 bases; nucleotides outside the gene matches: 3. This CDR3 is CASSNRGYTEAFF. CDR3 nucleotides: TGTGCCAGCAGTAACAGGGGGTACACTGAAGCTTTCTTT.

CDR3 nucleotides: TGTGCCAGCAGCCAAGTTATATCTGGTGTTGAAGCTTTCTTT. Its protein is CASSQVISGVEAFF. This chain joins TRBV3-1 and TRBJ1-1; D gene ambiguous. Germline loops: CDR1 LGHDT, CDR2 YNNKEL (reference sequence). Deletions cut 1 base from V and 7 bases from J, with 13 bases between. The CDR3 runs 14 residues.

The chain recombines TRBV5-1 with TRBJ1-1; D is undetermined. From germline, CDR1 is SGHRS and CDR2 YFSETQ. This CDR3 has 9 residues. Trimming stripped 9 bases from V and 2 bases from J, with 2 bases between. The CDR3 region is CAINTEAFF. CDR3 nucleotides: TGCGCCATAAACACTGAAGCTTTCTTT.

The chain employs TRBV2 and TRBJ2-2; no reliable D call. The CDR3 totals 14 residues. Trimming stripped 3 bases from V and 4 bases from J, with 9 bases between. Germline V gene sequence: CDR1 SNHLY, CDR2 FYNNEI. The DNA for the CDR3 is TGTGCCAGCAGTGACTTCGGGTTCACCGGGGAGCTGTTTTTT. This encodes CASSDFGFTGELFF.

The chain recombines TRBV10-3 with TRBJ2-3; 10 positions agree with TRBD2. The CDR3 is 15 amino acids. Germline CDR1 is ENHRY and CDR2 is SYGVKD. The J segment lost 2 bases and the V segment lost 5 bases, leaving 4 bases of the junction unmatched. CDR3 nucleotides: TGTGCCATCAGTTTTAGCGGGGGGATCACAGATACGCAGTATTTT. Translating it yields CAISFSGGITDTQYF.

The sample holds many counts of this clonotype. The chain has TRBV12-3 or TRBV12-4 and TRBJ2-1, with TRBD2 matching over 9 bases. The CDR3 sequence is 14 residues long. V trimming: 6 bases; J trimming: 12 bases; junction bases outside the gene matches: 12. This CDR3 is CASRGRAGGPVQFF. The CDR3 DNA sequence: TGTGCCAGCAGGGGACGGGCGGGGGGGCCGGTGCAGTTCTTC.

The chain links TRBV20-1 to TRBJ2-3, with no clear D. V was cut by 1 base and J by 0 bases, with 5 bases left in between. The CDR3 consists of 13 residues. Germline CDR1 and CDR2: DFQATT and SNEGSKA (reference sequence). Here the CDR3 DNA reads TGCAGTGCTAGAGCAGGTAGCACAGATACGCAGTATTTT. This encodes CSARAGSTDTQYF.

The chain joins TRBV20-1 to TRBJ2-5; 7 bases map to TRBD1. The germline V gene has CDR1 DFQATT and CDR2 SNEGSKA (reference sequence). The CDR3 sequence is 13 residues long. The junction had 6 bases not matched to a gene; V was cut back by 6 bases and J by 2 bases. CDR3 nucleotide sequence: TGCAGTGCCAATACAGGGGTTCAAGAGACCCAGTACTTC. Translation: CSANTGVQETQYF.

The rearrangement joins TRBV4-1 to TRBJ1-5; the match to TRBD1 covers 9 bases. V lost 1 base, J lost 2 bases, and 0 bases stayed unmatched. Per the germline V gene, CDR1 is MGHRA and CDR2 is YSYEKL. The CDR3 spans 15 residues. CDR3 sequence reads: CASSQGDRGNQPQHF. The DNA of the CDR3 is TGCGCCAGCAGCCAAGGGGACAGGGGCAATCAGCCCCAGCATTTT.

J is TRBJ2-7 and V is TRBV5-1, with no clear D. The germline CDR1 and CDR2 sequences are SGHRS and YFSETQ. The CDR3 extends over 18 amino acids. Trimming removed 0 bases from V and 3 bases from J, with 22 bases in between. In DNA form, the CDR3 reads TGCGCCAGCAGCTTGGTGGCGACAAGGAGCCAATTTTACTACGAGCAGTACTTC. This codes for CASSLVATRSQFYYEQYF.

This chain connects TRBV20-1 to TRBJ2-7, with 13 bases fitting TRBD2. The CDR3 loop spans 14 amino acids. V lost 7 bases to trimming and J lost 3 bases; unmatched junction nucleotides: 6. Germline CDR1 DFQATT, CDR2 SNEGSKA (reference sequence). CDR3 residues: CSGRTSGGYYEQYF. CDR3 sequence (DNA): TGCAGTGGGAGGACTAGCGGGGGCTACTACGAGCAGTACTTC.

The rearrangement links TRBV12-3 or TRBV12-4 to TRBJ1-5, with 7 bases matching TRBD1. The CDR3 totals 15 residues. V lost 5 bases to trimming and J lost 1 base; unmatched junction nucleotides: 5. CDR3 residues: CASSVPGQSNQPQHF. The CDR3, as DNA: TGTGCCAGCAGTGTTCCGGGACAGAGCAATCAGCCCCAGCATTTT.

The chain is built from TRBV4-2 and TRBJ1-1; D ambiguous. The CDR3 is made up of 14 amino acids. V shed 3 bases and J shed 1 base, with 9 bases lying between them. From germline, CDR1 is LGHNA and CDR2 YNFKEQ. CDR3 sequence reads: CASSQVQPNTEAFF. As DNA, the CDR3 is TGTGCCAGCAGCCAGGTGCAGCCGAACACTGAAGCTTTCTTT.

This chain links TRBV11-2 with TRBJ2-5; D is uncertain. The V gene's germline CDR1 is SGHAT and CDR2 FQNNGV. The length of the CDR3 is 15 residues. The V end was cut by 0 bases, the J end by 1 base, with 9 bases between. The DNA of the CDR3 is TGTGCCAGCAGCTTAGATCTTTACAGCCAAGAGACCCAGTACTTC. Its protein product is CASSLDLYSQETQYF.

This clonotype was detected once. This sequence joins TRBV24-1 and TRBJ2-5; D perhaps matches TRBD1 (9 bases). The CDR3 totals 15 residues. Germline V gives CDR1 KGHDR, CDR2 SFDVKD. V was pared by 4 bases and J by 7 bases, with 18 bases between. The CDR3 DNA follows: TGTGCCACCAGTGACACCGGGACAGGGACTAGGACCCAGTACTTC. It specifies CATSDTGTGTRTQYF.